Below, 28 T cell receptor beta chains from the same sample are listed, as sequenced in a study of cytomegalovirus exposure and HLA in healthy donors. PCR involved 60 Vbeta and 13 Jbeta primers. Repertoires were generated with immunoSEQ multiplex PCR, while TCRdb's copy carries only in-frame clones and drops some. The sample carries roughly 99,000 clones, approximately 80% recorded once. The sequenced sample was PBMCs. The receptors come from a male donor in good health and CMV-seropositive.

V is TRBV5-1 and J is TRBJ2-7; a possible D gene is TRBD2 (5 bases). This CDR3 region has 15 residues. V lost 4 bases and J lost 2, with 16 bases in between. In germline, CDR1 is SGHRS, CDR2 YFSETQ. This CDR3 is CASSPPGMATYEQYF. The CDR3 DNA sequence: TGCGCCAGCAGCCCTCCCGGGATGGCCACCTACGAGCAGTACTTC.

This chain uses TRBV18 with TRBJ1-1; TRBD1 aligns across 7 bases. Trimming cost V 6 bases and J 5 bases; bases outside gene matches: 9. CDR1 is KGHSH, CDR2 LQKENI, per germline. This CDR3 contains 14 residues. The CDR3 coding sequence is TGTGCCAGCTCCTCTACTCAGGGGGGTACTGAAGCTTTCTTT. Amino acids: CASSSTQGGTEAFF.

V usage is TRBV5-1 and J usage is TRBJ2-5, with TRBD2 matching over 9 bases. V dropped 2 bases and J dropped 2; count of bases not matched to a gene: 7. The germline V gene has CDR1 SGHRS and CDR2 YFSETQ. The CDR3 spans 16 residues. CDR3 sequence: CASSFWEAGGQETQYF. In DNA form, the CDR3 reads TGCGCCAGCAGCTTCTGGGAAGCGGGGGGACAAGAGACCCAGTACTTC.

This clone was seen only a few times. This chain joins TRBV7-8 and TRBJ1-6, with D possibly matching TRBD1 (6 bases). The CDR3 is made up of 15 amino acids. CDR1 is SGHVS and CDR2 is FQNEAQ in the germline V gene. Deletions cut 1 base from V and 6 bases from J, with 10 bases between. CDR3 DNA sequence: TGTGCCAGCAGCTTAGATGCAGGGGTTAATTCACCCCTCCACTTT. As protein: CASSLDAGVNSPLHF.

The rearrangement joins TRBV4-3 to TRBJ2-1; 11 bases agree with TRBD1. V lost 0 bases, J lost 5 bases, and 6 bases stayed unmatched. CDR3 length: 17 amino acids. The germline gives CDR1 LGHNA, CDR2 YSLEER. As DNA, the CDR3 is TGCGCCAGCAGCCAAGATCGGGACAGGGGGGGTCACAATGAGCAGTTCTTC. It translates to CASSQDRDRGGHNEQFF.

The J gene is TRBJ1-4, the V gene TRBV25-1; possibly TRBD1 for D (5 bases). Looked up from germline, CDR1 is MGHDK and CDR2 is SYGVNS. This CDR3 has 15 residues. The V gene lost 1 base and the J gene lost 8 bases, with 14 bases spanning the gap. CDR3: CASSELWGVREKLFF. The CDR3 region has the DNA TGTGCCAGCAGTGAATTATGGGGGGTAAGGGAAAAACTGTTTTTT.

CDR3 coding DNA: TGTGCCAGCTTTGGAGGGACAGCTAATCAGCCCCAGCATTTT. It yields the protein CASFGGTANQPQHF. The chain recombines TRBV2 with TRBJ1-5; 7 nucleotides match TRBD1. The CDR3 totals 14 residues. V lost 8 bases and J lost 4; bases outside the gene matches: 8. CDR1 and CDR2 (germline): SNHLY, FYNNEI.

The V call is TRBV5-4, the J call TRBJ2-7; TRBD1 is a possible D gene (6 bases). V was pared by 4 bases and J by 0 bases, with 11 bases between. The germline gives CDR1 SGHNT, CDR2 YYREEE (reference sequence). The CDR3 has 14 amino acids. CDR3 sequence (DNA): TGTGCCAGCAGCATGGCGGACAGCTCCTACGAGCAGTACTTC. Translating gives CASSMADSSYEQYF.

V gene TRBV5-1 combines with J gene TRBJ2-2, with TRBD1 matching over 7 bases. The V and J ends lost 4 bases and 9 bases, in that order; junction bases with no gene match: 12. The V gene's germline CDR1 is SGHRS and CDR2 YFSETQ. The CDR3 covers 15 residues. As DNA, the CDR3 is TGCGCCAGCAGCCCATCAGGGGGAGAGTTGCGGGAGCTGTTTTTT. Its translation: CASSPSGGELRELFF.

The genes are TRBV30 and TRBJ1-1; D call uncertain. The germline gives CDR1 GTSNPN, CDR2 SVGIG (reference sequence). Trimming took off 2 bases at V and 1 base at J, with 17 bases between the two ends. The CDR3 sequence is 16 residues long. The CDR3 region has the DNA TGTGCCTGGAGTCCTACAAGCAATCCGGGGAACACTGAAGCTTTCTTT. Translated: CAWSPTSNPGNTEAFF.

The V gene is TRBV18, the J gene TRBJ1-3; 9 nucleotides align to TRBD1. V was clipped by 2 bases and J by 4 bases; unmatched bases: 3. CDR1 and CDR2 (germline): KGHSH, LQKENI. The CDR3 length is 15 residues. In DNA, the CDR3 is TGTGCCAGCTCACCAGGGACAGGGAAAGGAAACACCATATATTTT. This translates into CASSPGTGKGNTIYF.

The rearrangement joins TRBV9 to TRBJ1-1, with D possibly being TRBD1 (5 bases). Trimming left V 0 bases short and J 2 bases short, with 8 bases between. Germline CDR1 and CDR2: SGDLS and YYNGEE. The CDR3 sequence is 14 residues long. CDR3 nucleotides: TGTGCCAGCAGCGTAGTAGGGGTAAACACTGAAGCTTTCTTT. This translates into CASSVVGVNTEAFF.

The V and J genes are TRBV30 and TRBJ2-5; the D is unclear. V lost 0 bases to trimming and J lost 1 base, with 12 bases between them. Germline CDR1 reads GTSNPN; CDR2 reads SVGIG (reference sequence). The CDR3 spans 15 residues. The DNA for the CDR3 is TGTGCCTGGAGTGTATTAAGACTGCCCCAAGAGACCCAGTACTTC. It encodes CAWSVLRLPQETQYF.

The chain uses TRBV5-1 and TRBJ1-5; D possibly corresponds to TRBD1 (5 bases). The CDR3 runs 14 residues. CDR1 and CDR2 from the germline V gene are SGHRS and YFSETQ. The ends were cut back, 7 bases at V and 4 bases at J, with 15 bases in the middle. The CDR3 reads CASSRDSENQPQHF. In nucleotides, the CDR3 is TGCGCCAGCTCCCGAGACAGTGAAAATCAGCCCCAGCATTTT.

This chain connects TRBV9 to TRBJ2-7, with 8 bases identical to TRBD2. The junction had 7 bases not matched to a gene; V was cut back by 0 bases and J by 2 bases. This CDR3 has 16 amino acids. The V gene's germline CDR1 is SGDLS and CDR2 YYNGEE. The CDR3 nucleotides are TGTGCCAGCAGCGTAGCCGCGGGGGGAATGACCTACGAGCAGTACTTC. Its translation is CASSVAAGGMTYEQYF.

This chain links TRBV30 with TRBJ1-5; TRBD1 aligns across 7 bases. The V gene end was trimmed by 2 bases and the J gene end by 5 bases; junction bases not matched to a gene: 3. The CDR3 extends over 13 amino acids. Germline V CDR1 and CDR2: GTSNPN, SVGIG (reference sequence). The CDR3 is CAWSRGPDQPQHF. The CDR3 bases are TGTGCCTGGAGTAGGGGGCCTGATCAGCCCCAGCATTTT.

The chain links TRBV7-9 to TRBJ1-4; D might be TRBD1 (5 bases). V lost 0 bases, J lost 8 bases, and 10 bases lay in between. The germline gives CDR1 SEHNR, CDR2 FQNEAQ (reference sequence). CDR3 size: 14 residues. The CDR3 region is CASSLARAGEKLFF. The CDR3 bases are TGTGCCAGCAGCTTAGCCAGGGCAGGGGAAAAACTGTTTTTT.

V is TRBV6-1 and J is TRBJ2-7; 7 bases match TRBD1. The CDR3 is 13 residues long. J lost 2 bases, V lost 9 bases, and 7 bases had no gene match. Germline CDR1 reads MNHNS; CDR2 reads SASEGT. The CDR3 nucleotides read TGTGCCAGTGTCCCGGGACAGACCTACGAGCAGTACTTC. Its protein is CASVPGQTYEQYF.

V usage is TRBV29-1 and J usage is TRBJ1-2; 7 bases are a match to TRBD1. This CDR3 comprises 14 residues. Germline lookup yields CDR1 SQVTM and CDR2 ANQGSEA. Germline trimming cut 4 bases from V and 3 bases from J; bases unmatched to any gene: 8. The CDR3 protein is CSVGPGQGDYGYTF. The CDR3 nucleotides read TGCAGCGTTGGCCCCGGCCAGGGGGACTATGGCTACACCTTC.

Notes on this clone: The sample has other DNA sequences that encode this CDR3 too. The chain is built from TRBV6-5 and TRBJ1-5; unclear D gene. V dropped 0 bases and J dropped 5 bases, with 5 bases sitting between them. The CDR3 totals 13 residues. Germline V gene sequence: CDR1 MNHEY, CDR2 SVGAGI. CDR3 protein: CASSYSRDQPQHF. CDR3 sequence (DNA): TGTGCCAGCAGTTACTCGAGGGATCAGCCCCAGCATTTT.

The rearrangement links TRBV11-3 to TRBJ1-5; 7 bases are a match to TRBD1. Trimming at V came to 7 bases and at J to 10 bases, leaving 7 bases not matched to a gene. Per germline, CDR1 SGHNT and CDR2 YENEEA. This CDR3 is 12 amino acids long. CDR3 in amino acids: CASTTGIIPQHF. CDR3 nucleotide sequence: TGTGCCAGCACGACAGGGATCATTCCCCAGCATTTT.

The chain combines TRBV14 with TRBJ1-1, with 7 bases that match TRBD1. Germline CDR1 reads SGHDN; CDR2 reads FVKESK. With V trimmed by 0 bases and J by 0 bases, 16 bases remained unmatched. This CDR3 spans 20 amino acids. Here the CDR3 DNA reads TGTGCCAGCAGCCAAGAAACCGGGACAGCCAAAGTTAGAATGAACACTGAAGCTTTCTTT. Protein: CASSQETGTAKVRMNTEAFF. The full variable domain, its missing parts supplied by reference TRBV14 and TRBJ1-1, is EAGVTQFPSHSVIEKGQTVTLRCDPISGHDNLYWYRRVMGKEIKFLLHFVKESKQDESGMPNNRFLAERTGGTYSTLKVQPAELEDSGVYFCASSQETGTAKVRMNTEAFFGQGTRLTVV.

The chain uses TRBV13 and TRBJ1-6, with 10 bases that match TRBD1. Trimming removed 0 bases from V and 2 bases from J; junction bases left unmatched: 1. This CDR3 comprises 17 residues. Germline V gene lookup returns CDR1 PRHDT and CDR2 FYEKMQ (reference sequence). This CDR3 reads CASSLGGQGPYNSPLHF. As DNA, the CDR3 is TGTGCCAGCAGCTTAGGGGGACAGGGGCCCTATAATTCACCCCTCCACTTT.

CDR3 residues: CASSRTGVPYEQYF. As DNA, the CDR3 is TGCGCCAGCAGCCGCACAGGGGTCCCCTACGAGCAGTACTTC. The chain has TRBV5-1 and TRBJ2-7, with TRBD1 matching over 7 bases. V was pared by 4 bases and J by 2 bases, with 6 bases of the junction left unmatched. CDR3 length equals 14 residues. CDR1 is SGHRS and CDR2 is YFSETQ in the germline V gene. Combining the CDR3 with reference TRBV5-1 and TRBJ2-7 gives the whole variable domain KAGVTQTPRYLIKTRGQQVTLSCSPISGHRSVSWYQQTPGQGLQFLFEYFSETQRNKGNFPGRFSGRQFSNSRSEMNVSTLELGDSALYLCASSRTGVPYEQYFGPGTRLTVT.

This chain uses TRBV2 with TRBJ2-7, with TRBD1 as a possible D gene (7 bases). V dropped 6 bases and J dropped 3 bases, with 12 bases sitting between them. This CDR3 region has 13 residues. Germline V CDR1 and CDR2: SNHLY, FYNNEI. CDR3 in DNA: TGTGCCAGCAGCGCGGGACAGCTCTACGAGCAGTACTTC. Its translation: CASSAGQLYEQYF.

V is TRBV2 and J is TRBJ1-1; 7 positions match TRBD1. V lost 5 bases, J lost 1 base, and 7 bases stayed unmatched. The germline V gene has CDR1 SNHLY and CDR2 FYNNEI. The CDR3 consists of 15 residues. CDR3 DNA sequence: TGTGCCAGCAGTAGACAGGGACCTGGGAACACTGAAGCTTTCTTT. Protein: CASSRQGPGNTEAFF.

This rearrangement joins TRBV7-2 to TRBJ1-6, with 9 bases matching TRBD1. The CDR3 sequence is 15 residues long. With 1 base clipped from V and 6 bases from J, the junction kept 1 base outside the gene matches. Germline loops: CDR1 SGHTA, CDR2 FQGNSA. The CDR3 nucleotides read TGTGCCAGCAGCTTAGGGGGACAGGGTAATTCACCCCTCCACTTT. It is translated as CASSLGGQGNSPLHF.

V is TRBV19 and J is TRBJ2-2, with D maybe TRBD1 (6 bases). Trimming cost V 5 bases and J 3 bases, with 13 bases left between them. This CDR3 is 15 amino acids long. CDR1 and CDR2 (germline): LNHDA, SQIVND (reference sequence). In nucleotides, the CDR3 is TGTGCCAGTAGTTCACATTACAGGGACACCGGGGAGCTGTTTTTT. Translating gives CASSSHYRDTGELFF. Combining the CDR3 with reference TRBV19 and TRBJ2-2 gives the whole variable domain DGGITQSPKYLFRKEGQNVTLSCEQNLNHDAMYWYRQDPGQGLRLIYYSQIVNDFQKGDIAEGYSVSREKKESFPLTVTSAQKNPTAFYLCASSSHYRDTGELFFGEGSRLTVL.